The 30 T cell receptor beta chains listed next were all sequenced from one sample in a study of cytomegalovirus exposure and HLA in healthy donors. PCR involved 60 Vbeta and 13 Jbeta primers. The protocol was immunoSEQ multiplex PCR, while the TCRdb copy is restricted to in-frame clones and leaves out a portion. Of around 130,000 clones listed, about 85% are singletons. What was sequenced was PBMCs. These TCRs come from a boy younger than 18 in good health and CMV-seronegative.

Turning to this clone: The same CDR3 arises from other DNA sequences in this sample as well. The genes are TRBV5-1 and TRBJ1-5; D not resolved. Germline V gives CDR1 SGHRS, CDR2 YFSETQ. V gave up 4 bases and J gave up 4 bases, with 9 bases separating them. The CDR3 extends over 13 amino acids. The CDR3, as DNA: TGCGCCAGCAGCCCCGACTCTAATCAGCCCCAGCATTTT. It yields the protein CASSPDSNQPQHF.

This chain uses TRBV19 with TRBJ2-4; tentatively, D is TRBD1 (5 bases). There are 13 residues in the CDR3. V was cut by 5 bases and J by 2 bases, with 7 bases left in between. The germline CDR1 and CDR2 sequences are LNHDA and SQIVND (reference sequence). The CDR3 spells CASSAGTKNIQYF. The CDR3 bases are TGTGCCAGTAGTGCAGGGACCAAAAACATTCAGTACTTC.

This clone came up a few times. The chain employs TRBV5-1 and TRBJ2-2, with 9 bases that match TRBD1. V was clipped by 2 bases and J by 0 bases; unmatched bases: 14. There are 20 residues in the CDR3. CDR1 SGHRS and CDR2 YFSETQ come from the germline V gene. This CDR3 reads CASSFSPGQGLNSNTGELFF. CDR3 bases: TGCGCCAGCAGCTTTTCACCGGGACAGGGACTTAATTCGAACACCGGGGAGCTGTTTTTT. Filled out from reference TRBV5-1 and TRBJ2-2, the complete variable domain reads KAGVTQTPRYLIKTRGQQVTLSCSPISGHRSVSWYQQTPGQGLQFLFEYFSETQRNKGNFPGRFSGRQFSNSRSEMNVSTLELGDSALYLCASSFSPGQGLNSNTGELFFGEGSRLTVL.

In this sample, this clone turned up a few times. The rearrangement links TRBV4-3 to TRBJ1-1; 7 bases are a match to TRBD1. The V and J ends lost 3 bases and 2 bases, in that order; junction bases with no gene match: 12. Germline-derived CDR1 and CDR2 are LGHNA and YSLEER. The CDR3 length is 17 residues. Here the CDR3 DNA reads TGCGCCAGCAGCCAGAACCCTGGGACAGTCGGAAACACTGAAGCTTTCTTT. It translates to CASSQNPGTVGNTEAFF.

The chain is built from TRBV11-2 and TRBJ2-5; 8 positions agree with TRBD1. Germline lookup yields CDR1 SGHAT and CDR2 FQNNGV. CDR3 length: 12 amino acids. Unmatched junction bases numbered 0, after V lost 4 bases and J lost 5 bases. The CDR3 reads CASSWTGETQYF. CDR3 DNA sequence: TGTGCCAGCAGCTGGACAGGGGAGACCCAGTACTTC.

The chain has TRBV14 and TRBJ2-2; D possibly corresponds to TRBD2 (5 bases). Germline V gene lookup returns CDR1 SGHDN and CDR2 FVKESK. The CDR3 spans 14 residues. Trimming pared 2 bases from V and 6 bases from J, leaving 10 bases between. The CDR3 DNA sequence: TGTGCCAGCAGCCAACCGGGAAATTCCGGGGAGCTGTTTTTT. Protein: CASSQPGNSGELFF.

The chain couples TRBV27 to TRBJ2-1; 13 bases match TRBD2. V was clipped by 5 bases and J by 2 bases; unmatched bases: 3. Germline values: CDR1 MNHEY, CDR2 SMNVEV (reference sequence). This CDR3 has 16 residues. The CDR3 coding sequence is TGTGCCAGCAGTCACGGGACTAGCGGGGCCTACAATGAGCAGTTCTTC. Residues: CASSHGTSGAYNEQFF.

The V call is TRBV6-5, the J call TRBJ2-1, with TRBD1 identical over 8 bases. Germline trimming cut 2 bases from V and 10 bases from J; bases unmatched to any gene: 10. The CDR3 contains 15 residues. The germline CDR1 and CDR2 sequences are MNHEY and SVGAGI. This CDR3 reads CASSYQGARGDEQFF. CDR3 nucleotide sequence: TGTGCCAGCAGTTACCAGGGGGCGAGGGGGGACGAGCAGTTCTTC.

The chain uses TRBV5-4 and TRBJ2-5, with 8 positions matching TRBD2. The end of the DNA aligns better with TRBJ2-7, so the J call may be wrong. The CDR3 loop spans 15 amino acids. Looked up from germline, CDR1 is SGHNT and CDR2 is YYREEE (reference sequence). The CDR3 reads CASSPPPGLVYEQYF. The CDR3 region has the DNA TGTGCCAGCAGCCCACCCCCGGGACTAGTATACGAGCAGTACTTC.

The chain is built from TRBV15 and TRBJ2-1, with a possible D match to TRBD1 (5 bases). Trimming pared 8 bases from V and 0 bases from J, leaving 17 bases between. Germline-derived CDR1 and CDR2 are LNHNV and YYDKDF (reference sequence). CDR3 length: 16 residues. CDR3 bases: TGTGCCACCCGTCATCCCCAGGGATCCTCCTACAATGAGCAGTTCTTC. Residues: CATRHPQGSSYNEQFF.

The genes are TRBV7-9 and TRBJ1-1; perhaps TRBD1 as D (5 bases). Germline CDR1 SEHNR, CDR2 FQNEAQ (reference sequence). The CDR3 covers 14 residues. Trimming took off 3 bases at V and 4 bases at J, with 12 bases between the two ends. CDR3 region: CASSFRSQGTEAFF. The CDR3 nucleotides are TGTGCCAGCAGCTTCCGGTCCCAGGGCACTGAAGCTTTCTTT.

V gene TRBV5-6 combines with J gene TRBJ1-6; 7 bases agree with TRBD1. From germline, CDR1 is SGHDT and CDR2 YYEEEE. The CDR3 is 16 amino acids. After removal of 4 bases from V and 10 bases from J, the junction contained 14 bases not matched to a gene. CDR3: CASSTRGVGFRSPLHF. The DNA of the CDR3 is TGTGCCAGCAGCACCAGGGGGGTGGGGTTTAGATCACCCCTCCACTTT.

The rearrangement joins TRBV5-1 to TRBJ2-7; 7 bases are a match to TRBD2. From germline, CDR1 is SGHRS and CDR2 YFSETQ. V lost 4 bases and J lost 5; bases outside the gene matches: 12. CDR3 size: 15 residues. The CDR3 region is CASSPGVPGRDEQYF. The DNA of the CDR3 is TGCGCCAGCAGCCCCGGGGTCCCAGGGAGGGACGAGCAGTACTTC. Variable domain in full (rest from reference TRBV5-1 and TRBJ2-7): KAGVTQTPRYLIKTRGQQVTLSCSPISGHRSVSWYQQTPGQGLQFLFEYFSETQRNKGNFPGRFSGRQFSNSRSEMNVSTLELGDSALYLCASSPGVPGRDEQYFGPGTRLTVT.

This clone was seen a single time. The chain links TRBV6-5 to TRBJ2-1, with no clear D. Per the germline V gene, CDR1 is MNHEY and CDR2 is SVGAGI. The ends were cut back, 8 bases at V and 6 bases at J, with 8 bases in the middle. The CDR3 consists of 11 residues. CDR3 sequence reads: CASVLRNEQFF. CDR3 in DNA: TGTGCCAGCGTCCTTCGCAATGAGCAGTTCTTC.

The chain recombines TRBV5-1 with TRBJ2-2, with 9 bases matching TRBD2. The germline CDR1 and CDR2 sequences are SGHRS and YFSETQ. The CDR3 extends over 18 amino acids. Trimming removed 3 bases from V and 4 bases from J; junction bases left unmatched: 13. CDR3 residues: CASSSQISGSVLTGELFF. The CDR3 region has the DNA TGCGCCAGCAGCTCTCAGATTAGCGGGAGTGTACTCACCGGGGAGCTGTTTTTT.

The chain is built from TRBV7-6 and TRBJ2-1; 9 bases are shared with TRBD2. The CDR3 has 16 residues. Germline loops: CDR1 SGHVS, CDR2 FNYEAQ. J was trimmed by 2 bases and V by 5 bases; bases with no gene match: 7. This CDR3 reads CASSPYSGGAYNEQFF. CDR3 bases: TGTGCCAGCAGCCCGTATAGCGGGGGCGCCTACAATGAGCAGTTCTTC.

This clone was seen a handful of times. The CDR3 nucleotides are TGTGCCAGCAGCTTCCCAGGCTATGGCTACACCTTC. Its protein is CASSFPGYGYTF. V is TRBV11-2 and J is TRBJ1-2; D not resolved. The V end lost 3 bases, the J end lost 4 bases, and 6 bases lay between the germline ends. The CDR3 sequence is 12 residues long. Germline V gene lookup returns CDR1 SGHAT and CDR2 FQNNGV.

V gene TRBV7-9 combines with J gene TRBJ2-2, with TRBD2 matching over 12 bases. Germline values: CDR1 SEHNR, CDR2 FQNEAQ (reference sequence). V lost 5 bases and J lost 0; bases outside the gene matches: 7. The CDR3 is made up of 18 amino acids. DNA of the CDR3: TGTGCCAGCAGCGCCCGACTAGCGGGGGACTCGAACACCGGGGAGCTGTTTTTT. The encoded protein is CASSARLAGDSNTGELFF.

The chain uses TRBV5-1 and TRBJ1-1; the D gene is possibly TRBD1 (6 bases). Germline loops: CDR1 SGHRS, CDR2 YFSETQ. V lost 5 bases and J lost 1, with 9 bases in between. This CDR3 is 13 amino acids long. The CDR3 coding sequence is TGCGCCAGCAGAACGACAGGGAACACTGAAGCTTTCTTT. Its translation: CASRTTGNTEAFF.

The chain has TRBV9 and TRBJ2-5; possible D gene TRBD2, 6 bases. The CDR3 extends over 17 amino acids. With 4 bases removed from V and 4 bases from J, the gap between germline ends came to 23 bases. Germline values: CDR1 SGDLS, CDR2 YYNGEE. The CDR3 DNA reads TGTGCCAGCAGCCCCGCGCTGTGGCAGAGGAGGGGAGAGACCCAGTACTTC. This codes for CASSPALWQRRGETQYF.

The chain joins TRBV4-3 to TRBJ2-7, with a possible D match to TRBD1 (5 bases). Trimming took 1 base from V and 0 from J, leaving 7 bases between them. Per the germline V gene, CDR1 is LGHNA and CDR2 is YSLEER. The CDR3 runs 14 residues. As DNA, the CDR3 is TGCGCCAGCAGCCAAGCCCAGGGCTCCTACGAGCAGTACTTC. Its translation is CASSQAQGSYEQYF.

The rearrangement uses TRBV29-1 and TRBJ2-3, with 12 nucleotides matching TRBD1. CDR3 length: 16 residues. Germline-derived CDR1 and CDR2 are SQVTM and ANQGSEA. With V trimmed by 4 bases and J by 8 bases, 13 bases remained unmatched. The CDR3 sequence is CSVGRAGTGGDGTQYF. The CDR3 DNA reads TGCAGCGTTGGACGAGCCGGGACAGGGGGCGATGGTACGCAGTATTTT.

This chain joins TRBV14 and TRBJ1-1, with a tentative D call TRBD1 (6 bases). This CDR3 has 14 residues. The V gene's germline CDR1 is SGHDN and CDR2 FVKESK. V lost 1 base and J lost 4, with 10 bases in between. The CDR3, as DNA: TGTGCCAGCAGCCAAGTGGGGGGGCCCACTGAAGCTTTCTTT. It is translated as CASSQVGGPTEAFF.

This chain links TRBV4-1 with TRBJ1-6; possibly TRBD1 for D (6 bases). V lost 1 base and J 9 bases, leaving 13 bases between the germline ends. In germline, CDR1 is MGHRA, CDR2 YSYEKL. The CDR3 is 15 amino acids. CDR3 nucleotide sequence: TGCGCCAGCAGCCAAGGCCAGGGGACCCTTTCACCCCTCCACTTT. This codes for CASSQGQGTLSPLHF.

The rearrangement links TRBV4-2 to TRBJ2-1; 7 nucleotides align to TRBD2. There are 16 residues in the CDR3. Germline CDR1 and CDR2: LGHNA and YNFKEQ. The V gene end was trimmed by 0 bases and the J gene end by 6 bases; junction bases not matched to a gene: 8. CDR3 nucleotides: TGTGCCAGCAGCCAAGATGCGGCGGGAGAGGGCAATGAGCAGTTCTTC. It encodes CASSQDAAGEGNEQFF.

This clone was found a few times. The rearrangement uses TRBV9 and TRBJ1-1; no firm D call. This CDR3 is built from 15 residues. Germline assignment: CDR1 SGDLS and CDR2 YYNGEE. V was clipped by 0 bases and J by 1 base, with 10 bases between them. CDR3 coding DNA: TGTGCCAGCAGCGTAGATCCGGGTCAGAACACTGAAGCTTTCTTT. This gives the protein CASSVDPGQNTEAFF.

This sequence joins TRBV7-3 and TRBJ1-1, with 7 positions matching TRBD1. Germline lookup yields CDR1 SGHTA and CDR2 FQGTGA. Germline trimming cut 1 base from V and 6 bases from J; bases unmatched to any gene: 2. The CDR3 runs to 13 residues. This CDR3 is CASSLRGTAEAFF. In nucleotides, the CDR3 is TGTGCCAGCAGCTTAAGGGGGACAGCTGAAGCTTTCTTT.

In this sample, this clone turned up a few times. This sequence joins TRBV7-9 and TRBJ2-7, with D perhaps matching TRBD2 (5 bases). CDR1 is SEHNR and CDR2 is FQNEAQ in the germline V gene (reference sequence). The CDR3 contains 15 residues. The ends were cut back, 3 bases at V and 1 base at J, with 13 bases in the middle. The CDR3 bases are TGTGCCAGCAGCTTTCCCAGGACGGGGTCCTACGAGCAGTACTTC. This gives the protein CASSFPRTGSYEQYF.

CDR3 bases: TGTGCCAGCAGCTGGGACACAGAGACCCAGTACTTC. Encoded protein: CASSWDTETQYF. V usage is TRBV2 and J usage is TRBJ2-5; possibly TRBD1 for D (6 bases). The CDR3 loop spans 12 amino acids. Trimming removed 6 bases at V and 4 bases at J, with 9 bases between. Per the germline V gene, CDR1 is SNHLY and CDR2 is FYNNEI.

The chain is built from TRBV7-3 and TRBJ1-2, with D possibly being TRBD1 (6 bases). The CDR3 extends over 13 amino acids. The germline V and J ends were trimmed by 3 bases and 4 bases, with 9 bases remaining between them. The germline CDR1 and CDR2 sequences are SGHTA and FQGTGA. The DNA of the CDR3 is TGTGCCAGCAGCTTCGGGGGGCCCTATGGCTACACCTTC. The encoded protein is CASSFGGPYGYTF. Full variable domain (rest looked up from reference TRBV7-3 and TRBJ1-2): GAGVSQTPSNKVTEKGKYVELRCDPISGHTALYWYRQSLGQGPEFLIYFQGTGAADDSGLPNDRFFAVRPEGSVSTLKIQRTERGDSAVYLCASSFGGPYGYTFGSGTRLTVV.